A single sample is the source of the 9 T cell receptor beta chains below, sequenced in a study of human T cells and chemical hapten exposure. Described time point: pre-sensitization, week 0. Noted treatment: therapeutic diphenylcyclopropenone sensitization with weekly scalp DPC. TCRdb analysed the RACE reads with MiXCR anew, one entry per CDR3 protein. Of 300,000 to 450,000 distinct CDR3 sequences listed, 5.1% are singletons. This specimen was whole blood, taken in connection with sensitization to the hapten diphenylcyclopropenone (DPC). Receptors originate from a woman aged 45 to 65 with alopecia areata. Some clones in this sample may be carry-over from other donors' samples.

This clonotype appeared many times. The chain has TRBV3-1 and TRBJ2-4; D gene uncertain. The CDR3 consists of 13 residues. Germline lookup yields CDR1 LGHDT and CDR2 YNNKEL (reference sequence). V was clipped by 4 bases and J by 8 bases, with 12 bases between them. CDR3 loop: CASSPDSKDIQYF. The CDR3 bases are TGTGCCAGCAGCCCCGACTCGAAAGACATTCAGTACTTC.

This clonotype was seen a few times. The genes are TRBV11-2 and TRBJ1-3; D ambiguous. The CDR3 runs 15 residues. V dropped 7 bases and J dropped 0 bases, with 13 bases sitting between them. The germline gives CDR1 SGHAT, CDR2 FQNNGV. CDR3 DNA sequence: TGTGCCAGCACCACGTATCTGAGCTCTGGAAACACCATATATTTT. Translation gives CASTTYLSSGNTIYF.

The chain has TRBV28 and TRBJ2-2; D is unresolved. The CDR3 spans 14 residues. V lost 1 base and J 8 bases, leaving 11 bases between the germline ends. Germline V gene sequence: CDR1 MDHEN, CDR2 SYDVKM. This CDR3 is CASSLFTFNGELFF. Written as DNA, the CDR3 is TGTGCCAGCAGTTTATTCACATTCAATGGGGAGCTGTTTTTT.

In its sample, this clonotype was seen a few times. The V call is TRBV29-1, the J call TRBJ2-1; 10 nucleotides align to TRBD2. Germline CDR1 reads SQVTM; CDR2 reads ANQGSEA. V gave up 0 bases and J gave up 4 bases; unmatched junction bases: 6. The CDR3 has 16 residues. CDR3 region: CSVEDPQREGYNEQFF. As DNA, the CDR3 is TGCAGCGTTGAAGATCCCCAGCGGGAGGGTTACAATGAGCAGTTCTTC.

The sample holds a few counts of this clonotype. The V call is TRBV10-3, the J call TRBJ1-1, with D perhaps TRBD1 (5 bases). This CDR3 has 13 residues. Germline V CDR1 and CDR2: ENHRY, SYGVKD. Deletions cut 7 bases from V and 4 bases from J, with 13 bases between. The CDR3 sequence: CAITLGGATEAFF. The CDR3 DNA reads TGTGCCATCACTCTCGGAGGGGCCACTGAAGCTTTCTTT.

This clonotype was observed at least ten times. V usage is TRBV12-3 or TRBV12-4 and J usage is TRBJ2-2; D gene unclear. This CDR3 has 15 residues. V lost 4 bases, J lost 2 bases, and 11 bases lay in between. In DNA form, the CDR3 reads TGTGCCAGCAGTTCAGTACAGAAAAACACCGGGGAGCTGTTTTTT. The encoded protein is CASSSVQKNTGELFF.

The table lists this clonotype with many counts. J is TRBJ2-3 and V is TRBV20-1, with unresolved D. Germline assignment: CDR1 DFQATT and CDR2 SNEGSKA (reference sequence). Trimming cost V 0 bases and J 7 bases, with 14 bases left between them. This CDR3 spans 14 amino acids. CDR3 coding DNA: TGCAGTGCTAGAGATATCCAGTATCCAAATACGCAGTATTTT. It specifies CSARDIQYPNTQYF.

The chain has TRBV6-5 and TRBJ1-5, with a possible D match to TRBD1 (5 bases). The CDR3 totals 15 residues. V lost 4 bases and J 3 bases, leaving 13 bases between the germline ends. Germline loops: CDR1 MNHEY, CDR2 SVGAGI. CDR3 residues: CASSLAGTTNQPQHF. The CDR3 DNA sequence: TGTGCCAGCAGTTTGGCAGGGACCACCAATCAGCCCCAGCATTTT.

This clonotype was counted at least ten times. V is TRBV7-9 and J is TRBJ2-7; D might be TRBD1 or TRBD2, each matching 5 bases. Germline CDR1 and CDR2: SEHNR and FQNEAQ (reference sequence). This CDR3 has 14 amino acids. V was cut by 6 bases and J by 2 bases, with 14 bases left in between. The CDR3 DNA follows: TGTGCCAGCAGTACTACGGGACCACCCTACGAGCAGTACTTC. Translation gives CASSTTGPPYEQYF.